Presented here are 16 T cell receptor beta chains from one specimen sequenced in a study of blood T cells in healthy people across ages. The use of a sample-barcoded 5' primer and a J-beta primer mix characterized a second PCR of roughly 6 to 11 cycles. Each CDR3 protein is one row after TCRdb ran MiXCR on the 5' RACE reads. The sample yields about 1.4 million distinct CDR3 sequences, around 55% seen once. The sequencing input was blood. Receptors originate from a man in his late teens or twenties in good health.

The chain employs TRBV7-8 and TRBJ1-1; possible D gene TRBD1, 6 bases. This CDR3 is 15 amino acids long. The V and J ends lost 1 base and 11 bases respectively, with 20 bases between them. Germline CDR1 and CDR2: SGHVS and FQNEAQ. CDR3 DNA sequence: TGTGCCAGCAGCTTAGGCGCGTCCGGGGGCGCAGGGGCTTTCTTT. Amino acids: CASSLGASGGAGAFF. The variable domain in full, with the rest retrieved from reference TRBV7-8 and TRBJ1-1, is GAGVSQSPRYKVAKRGQDVALRCDPISGHVSLFWYQQALGQGPEFLTYFQNEAQLDKSGLPSDRFFAERPEGSVSTLKIQRTQQEDSAVYLCASSLGASGGAGAFFGQGTRLTVV.

The chain joins TRBV12-3 or TRBV12-4 to TRBJ1-1; 9 bases match TRBD1. The CDR3 covers 13 residues. Losses at the gene ends were 6 bases for V and 4 bases for J; bases not matched to a gene: 3. The CDR3 DNA sequence: TGTGCCAGCAGAGGACAGGGGTTCACTGAAGCTTTCTTT. Amino acids: CASRGQGFTEAFF.

Comments on this clonotype: Given a much more abundant clone one base away, this may be a read error. The rearrangement joins TRBV29-1 to TRBJ2-1; D might be TRBD2 (6 bases). Trimming removed 3 bases from V and 13 bases from J, with 16 bases in between. From germline, CDR1 is SQVTM and CDR2 ANQGSEA. The CDR3 loop spans 12 amino acids. CDR3 bases: TGCAGCGTTGAGGCGGGGAACGAGACCCAGTTCTTC. Translated: CSVEAGNETQFF.

This clonotype was recorded only once. The J gene is TRBJ2-5, the V gene TRBV20-1, with 10 bases matching TRBD2. V was pared by 6 bases and J by 7 bases, with 5 bases of the junction left unmatched. The CDR3 totals 12 residues. Germline lookup yields CDR1 DFQATT and CDR2 SNEGSKA (reference sequence). The CDR3 is CSATSGEGTQYF. In DNA form, the CDR3 reads TGCAGTGCAACTAGCGGGGAGGGGACCCAGTACTTC.

The rearrangement links TRBV29-1 to TRBJ2-5; possible D gene TRBD1, 6 bases. The CDR3 is 13 amino acids. With 5 bases removed from V and 1 base from J, the gap between germline ends came to 11 bases. Germline values: CDR1 SQVTM, CDR2 ANQGSEA. CDR3 nucleotide sequence: TGCAGCGTTCTTGGACAGTTCCAAGAGACCCAGTACTTC. It yields the protein CSVLGQFQETQYF.

V gene TRBV3-1 combines with J gene TRBJ2-4; D remains ambiguous. V lost 1 base and J 6 bases, leaving 13 bases between the germline ends. This CDR3 is 15 amino acids long. CDR1 and CDR2 (germline): LGHDT, YNNKEL (reference sequence). CDR3 amino acids: CASSQVGRTGNIQYF. In DNA form, the CDR3 reads TGTGCCAGCAGCCAAGTAGGAAGGACCGGAAACATTCAGTACTTC.

Concerning this clonotype: The junction does not match germline at one end; this may be a read error. V usage is TRBV7-9 and J usage is TRBJ2-7, with D maybe TRBD1 (6 bases). The CDR3 has 15 amino acids. Per germline, CDR1 SEHNR and CDR2 FQNEAQ (reference sequence). For the CDR3, the DNA is TGTGCCGGCAGCTCCCTACAGGGAGTTGTTTACGAGCAGTACTTC. Amino acid sequence: CAGSSLQGVVYEQYF.

The chain recombines TRBV29-1 with TRBJ2-5, with 7 bases matching TRBD1. J gave up 6 bases and V 8 bases, and 9 bases lay outside the gene matches. The germline CDR1 and CDR2 sequences are SQVTM and ANQGSEA. This CDR3 region has 12 residues. This CDR3 reads CSLHDRVKTQYF. In DNA, the CDR3 is TGCAGCCTCCACGACAGGGTTAAGACCCAGTACTTC.

The rearrangement joins TRBV24-1 to TRBJ2-3; 8 bases align to TRBD1. CDR3 length equals 16 residues. V was clipped by 0 bases and J by 7 bases; unmatched bases: 8. Per the germline V gene, CDR1 is KGHDR and CDR2 is SFDVKD. This chain's CDR3 is CATSDLGRTGRYTQYF. DNA of the CDR3: TGTGCCACCAGTGATTTGGGAAGGACAGGGCGATATACGCAGTATTTT.

CDR3 DNA sequence: TGCAGCGGGCGACTAGCGGACACAGATACGCAGTATTTT. It translates to CSGRLADTDTQYF. The chain uses TRBV29-1 and TRBJ2-3; 9 nucleotides agree with TRBD2. The V gene end was trimmed by 7 bases and the J gene end by 2 bases; junction bases not matched to a gene: 4. Germline lookup yields CDR1 SQVTM and CDR2 ANQGSEA. The CDR3 length is 13 residues.

The chain couples TRBV7-2 to TRBJ2-1; 12 nucleotides match TRBD2. This CDR3 comprises 15 residues. The J segment lost 13 bases and the V segment lost 1 base, leaving 8 bases of the junction unmatched. CDR1 SGHTA and CDR2 FQGNSA come from the germline V gene. The CDR3, as DNA: TGTGCCAGCAGCTTAGGGACTAGCGGGAAAGAGACCCAGTTCTTC. It yields the protein CASSLGTSGKETQFF.

The V and J genes are TRBV6-5 and TRBJ2-7; 10 bases agree with TRBD2. The J call may be in error: the DNA end matches TRBJ2-5 better. The CDR3 is made up of 17 amino acids. Germline V gene lookup returns CDR1 MNHEY and CDR2 SVGAGI. The CDR3, as DNA: TGTGCCAGCAGTTACCGGGTACTAGCGGGGCGGCCGGGGACCCAGTACTTC. The encoded protein is CASSYRVLAGRPGTQYF.

The DNA of the CDR3 is TGCAGTGCTAGAGATCTACAGAGCTCCTATAATTCACCCCTCCACTTT. Protein sequence: CSARDLQSSYNSPLHF. The chain combines TRBV20-1 with TRBJ1-6; no firm D call. This CDR3 has 16 residues. V lost 0 bases to trimming and J lost 0 bases, with 9 bases between them. Germline loops: CDR1 DFQATT, CDR2 SNEGSKA (reference sequence).

This chain connects TRBV20-1 to TRBJ2-7; 10 bases are shared with TRBD1. The J segment lost 5 bases and the V segment lost 3 bases, leaving 10 bases of the junction unmatched. The length of the CDR3 is 15 residues. Germline V gene sequence: CDR1 DFQATT, CDR2 SNEGSKA (reference sequence). The CDR3 DNA reads as TGCAGTGCTAGGGTCAAAGACAGGGGGCTCCACGAGCAGTACTTC. Its protein product is CSARVKDRGLHEQYF.

V usage is TRBV6-1 and J usage is TRBJ2-5; D may be TRBD1 (5 bases). Deletions cut 6 bases from V and 3 bases from J, with 14 bases between. This CDR3 has 14 residues. Germline CDR1 reads MNHNS; CDR2 reads SASEGT. The CDR3 here is CASRYDSYEETQYF. In nucleotides, the CDR3 is TGTGCCAGCAGATATGACAGCTATGAAGAGACCCAGTACTTC.

The chain links TRBV7-9 to TRBJ2-7; tentatively, D is TRBD2 (6 bases). Near its end, the DNA agrees better with TRBJ2-5, so the J call may be wrong. The germline CDR1 and CDR2 sequences are SEHNR and FQNEAQ (reference sequence). The CDR3 totals 16 residues. The CDR3 nucleotides read TGTGCCAGCAGCTTAGTAGAACGCTCGGGGGATGAGACCCAGTACTTC. Its protein product is CASSLVERSGDETQYF.